The clone carrying this TCR beta chain was seen only once. Its antigen is still unknown. V was trimmed by 4 bases and J by 9 bases, leaving 11 bases between them. The CDR3 runs to 12 residues. CDR1 is SGHTS, CDR2 YDEGEE, per germline. The protocol was immunoSEQ multiplex PCR, while the TCRdb copy is restricted to in-frame clones and leaves out a portion. The data contain some 80,000 clones, almost 85% of them singletons. This sample is drawn from a study of OX40 agonist ivuxolimab in advanced cancers. Overall study context: Ivuxolimab, an antibody that agonizes OX40 (CD134), was administered to the patients. All patients had ivuxolimab intravenously every 2 weeks at 0.01 to 10 mg/kg. The study, taken as a whole, reports: Both CD4+ and CD8+ T cell populations in blood had undergone clonal expansion by week 6 at 0.1 to 3.0 mg/kg. On average, CD8+ T cells had more expanded clones than CD4+.

The receptor's source is an adult with an advanced solid tumor such as melanoma, head and neck, liver or kidney cancer. The V call is TRBV5-8, the J call TRBJ1-5; no clear D gene. This specimen consisted of CD4+ or CD8+ T cells sorted from blood, obtained in a trial of the OX40 agonist ivuxolimab. Written as DNA, the CDR3 is TGTGCCAGCAGCCGGACGGTGGGGCCCCAGCATTTT. Its translation: CASSRTVGPQHF.